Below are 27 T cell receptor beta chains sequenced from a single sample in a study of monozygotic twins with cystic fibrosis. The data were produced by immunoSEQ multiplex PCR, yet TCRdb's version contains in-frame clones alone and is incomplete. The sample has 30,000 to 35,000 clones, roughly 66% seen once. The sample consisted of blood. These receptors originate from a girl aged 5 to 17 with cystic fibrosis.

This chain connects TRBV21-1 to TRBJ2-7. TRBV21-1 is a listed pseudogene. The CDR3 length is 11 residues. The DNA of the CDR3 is TGTGCCAGCAGCAACCGATGCGAGCAGTACTTC. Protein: CASSNRCEQYF.

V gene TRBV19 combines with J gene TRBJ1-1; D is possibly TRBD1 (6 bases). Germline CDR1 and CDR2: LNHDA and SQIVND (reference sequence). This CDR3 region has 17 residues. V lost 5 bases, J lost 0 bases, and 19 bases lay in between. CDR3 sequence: CASSVPPARTVNTEAFF. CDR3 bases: TGTGCCAGTAGTGTCCCTCCGGCACGGACAGTGAACACTGAAGCTTTCTTT.

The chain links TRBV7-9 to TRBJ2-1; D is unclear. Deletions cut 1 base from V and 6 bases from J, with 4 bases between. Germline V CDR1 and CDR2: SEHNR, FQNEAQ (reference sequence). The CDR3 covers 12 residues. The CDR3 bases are TGTGCCAGCAGCTTAGGTCTCAATGAGCAGTTCTTC. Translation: CASSLGLNEQFF.

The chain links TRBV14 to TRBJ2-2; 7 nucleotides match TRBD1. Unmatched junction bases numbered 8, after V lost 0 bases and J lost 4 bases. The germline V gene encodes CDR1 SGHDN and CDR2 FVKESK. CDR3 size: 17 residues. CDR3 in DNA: TGTGCCAGCAGCCAAGACAGACAGGGTCGGGGCACCGGGGAGCTGTTTTTT. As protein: CASSQDRQGRGTGELFF.

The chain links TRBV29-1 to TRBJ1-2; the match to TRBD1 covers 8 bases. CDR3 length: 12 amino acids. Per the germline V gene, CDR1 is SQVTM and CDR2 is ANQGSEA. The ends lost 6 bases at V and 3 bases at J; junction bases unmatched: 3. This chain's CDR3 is CSVKQGDYGYTF. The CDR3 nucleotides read TGCAGCGTAAAACAGGGGGACTATGGCTACACCTTC.

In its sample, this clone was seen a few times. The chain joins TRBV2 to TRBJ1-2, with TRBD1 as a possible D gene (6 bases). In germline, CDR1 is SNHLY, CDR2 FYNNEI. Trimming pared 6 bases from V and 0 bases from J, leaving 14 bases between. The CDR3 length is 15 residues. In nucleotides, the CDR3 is TGTGCCAGCAGAGCGGACAGCCGGACTAACTATGGCTACACCTTC. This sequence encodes CASRADSRTNYGYTF.

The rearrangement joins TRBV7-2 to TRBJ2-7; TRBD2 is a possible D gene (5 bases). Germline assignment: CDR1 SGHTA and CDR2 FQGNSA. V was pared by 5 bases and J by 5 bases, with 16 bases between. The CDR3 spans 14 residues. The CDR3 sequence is CASSRGQSRNEQYV. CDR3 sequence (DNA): TGTGCCAGCAGCCGAGGGCAGTCTAGAAACGAGCAGTACGTC.

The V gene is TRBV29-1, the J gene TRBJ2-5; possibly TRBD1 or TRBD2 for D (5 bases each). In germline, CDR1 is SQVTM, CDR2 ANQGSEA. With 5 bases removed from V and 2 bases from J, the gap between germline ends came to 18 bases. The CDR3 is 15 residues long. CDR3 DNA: TGCAGCGTTTCGGGACCGACATATTTTCAAGAGACCCAGTACTTC. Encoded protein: CSVSGPTYFQETQYF.

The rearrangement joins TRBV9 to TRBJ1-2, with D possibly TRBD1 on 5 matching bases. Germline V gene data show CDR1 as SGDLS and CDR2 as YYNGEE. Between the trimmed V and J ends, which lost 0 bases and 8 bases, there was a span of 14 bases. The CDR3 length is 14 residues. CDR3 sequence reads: CASSVGTGTMGYTF. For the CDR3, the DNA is TGTGCCAGCAGCGTAGGGACGGGGACTATGGGCTACACCTTC.

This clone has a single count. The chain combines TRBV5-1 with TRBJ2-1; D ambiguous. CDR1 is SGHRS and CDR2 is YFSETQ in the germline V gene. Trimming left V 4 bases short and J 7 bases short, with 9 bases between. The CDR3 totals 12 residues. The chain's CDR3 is CASSLIGNEQFF. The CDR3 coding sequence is TGCGCCAGCAGCCTAATTGGGAATGAGCAGTTCTTC.

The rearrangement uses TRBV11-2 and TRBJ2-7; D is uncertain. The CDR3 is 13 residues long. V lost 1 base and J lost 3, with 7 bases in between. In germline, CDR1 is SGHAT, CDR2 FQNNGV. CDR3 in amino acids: CASSLGTNYEQYV. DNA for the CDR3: TGTGCCAGCAGCTTAGGCACTAACTACGAGCAGTACGTC.

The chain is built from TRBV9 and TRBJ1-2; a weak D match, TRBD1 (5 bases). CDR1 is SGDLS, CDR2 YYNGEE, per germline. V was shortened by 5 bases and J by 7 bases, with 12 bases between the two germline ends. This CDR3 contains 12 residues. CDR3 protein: CASRGTGGGYTF. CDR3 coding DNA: TGTGCCAGCAGAGGTACGGGGGGTGGCTACACCTTC.

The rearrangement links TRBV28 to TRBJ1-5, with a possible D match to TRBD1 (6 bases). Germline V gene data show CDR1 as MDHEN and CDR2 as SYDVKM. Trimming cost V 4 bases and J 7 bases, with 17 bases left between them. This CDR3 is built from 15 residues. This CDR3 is CASSSPPGAEQPQHF. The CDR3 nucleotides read TGTGCCAGCAGTTCACCCCCGGGGGCAGAACAGCCCCAGCATTTT.

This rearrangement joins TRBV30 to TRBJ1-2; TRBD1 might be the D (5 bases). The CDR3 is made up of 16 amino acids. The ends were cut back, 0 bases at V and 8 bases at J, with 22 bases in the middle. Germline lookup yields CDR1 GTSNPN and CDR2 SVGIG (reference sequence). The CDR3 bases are TGTGCCTGGAGTGTAAAGGAGGGACGGAGGGGTTGGGGCTACACCTTC. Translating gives CAWSVKEGRRGWGYTF.

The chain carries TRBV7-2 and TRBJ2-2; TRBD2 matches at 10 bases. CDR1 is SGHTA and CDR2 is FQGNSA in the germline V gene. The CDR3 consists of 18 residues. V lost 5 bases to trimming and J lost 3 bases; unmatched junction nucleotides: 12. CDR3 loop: CASSPSSGRAFDTGELFF. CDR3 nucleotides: TGTGCCAGCAGCCCATCAAGCGGGAGGGCCTTTGACACCGGGGAGCTGTTTTTT. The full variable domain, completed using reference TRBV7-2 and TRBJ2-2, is GAGVSQSPSNKVTEKGKDVELRCDPISGHTALYWYRQSLGQGLEFLIYFQGNSAPDKSGLPSDRFSAERTGGSVSTLTIQRTQQEDSAVYLCASSPSSGRAFDTGELFFGEGSRLTVL.

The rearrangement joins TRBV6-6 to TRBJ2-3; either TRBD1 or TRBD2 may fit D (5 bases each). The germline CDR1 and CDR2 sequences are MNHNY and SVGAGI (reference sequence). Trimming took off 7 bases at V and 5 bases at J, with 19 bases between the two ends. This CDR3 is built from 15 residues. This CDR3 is CASTDGTWPGDTQYF. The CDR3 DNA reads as TGTGCCAGCACGGACGGGACGTGGCCCGGAGATACGCAGTATTTT.

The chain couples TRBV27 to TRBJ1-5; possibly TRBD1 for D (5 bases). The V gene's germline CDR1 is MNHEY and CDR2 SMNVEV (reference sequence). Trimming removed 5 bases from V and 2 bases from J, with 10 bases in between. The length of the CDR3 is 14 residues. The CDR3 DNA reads TGTGCCAGCAGTCTCCAGGGTGGCAATCAGCCCCAGCATTTT. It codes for CASSLQGGNQPQHF.

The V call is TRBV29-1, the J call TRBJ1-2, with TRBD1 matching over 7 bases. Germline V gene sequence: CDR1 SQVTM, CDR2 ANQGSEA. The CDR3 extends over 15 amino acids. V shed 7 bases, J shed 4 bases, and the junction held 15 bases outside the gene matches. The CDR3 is CSAALRRGQGYGYTF. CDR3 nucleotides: TGCAGCGCCGCCCTGCGTAGGGGGCAAGGCTATGGCTACACCTTC.

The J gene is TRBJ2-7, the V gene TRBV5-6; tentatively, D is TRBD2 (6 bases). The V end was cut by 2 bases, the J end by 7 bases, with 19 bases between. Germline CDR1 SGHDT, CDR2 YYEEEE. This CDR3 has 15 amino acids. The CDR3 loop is CASSFSQRVTYEQYF. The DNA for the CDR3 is TGTGCCAGCAGCTTTAGCCAGCGGGTAACGTATGAGCAGTACTTC.

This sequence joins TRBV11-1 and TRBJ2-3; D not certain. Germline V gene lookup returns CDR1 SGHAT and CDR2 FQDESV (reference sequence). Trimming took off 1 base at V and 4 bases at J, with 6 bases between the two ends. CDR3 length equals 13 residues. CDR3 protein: CASSLGAPDTQYF. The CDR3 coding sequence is TGTGCCAGCAGCTTAGGAGCCCCAGATACGCAGTATTTT.

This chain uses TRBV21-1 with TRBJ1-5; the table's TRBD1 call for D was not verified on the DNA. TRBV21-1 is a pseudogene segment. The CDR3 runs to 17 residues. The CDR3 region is CASSPSDRSLSNQPQHF. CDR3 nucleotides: TGTGCCAGCAGCCCCTCCGACAGATCCCTTAGCAATCAGCCCCAGCATTTT.

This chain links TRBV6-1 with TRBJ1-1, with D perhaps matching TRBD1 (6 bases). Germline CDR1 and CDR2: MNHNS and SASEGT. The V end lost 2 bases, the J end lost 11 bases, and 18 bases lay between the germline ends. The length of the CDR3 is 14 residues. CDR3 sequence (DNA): TGTGCCAGCAGTGAACTGGACAGAATTATAGAGGCTTTCTTT. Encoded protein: CASSELDRIIEAFF.

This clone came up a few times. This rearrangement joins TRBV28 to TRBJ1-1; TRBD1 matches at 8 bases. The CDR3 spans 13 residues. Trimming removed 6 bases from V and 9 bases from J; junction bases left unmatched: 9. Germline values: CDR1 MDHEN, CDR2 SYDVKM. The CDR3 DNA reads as TGTGCCAGCAGGCCAGGGACAGGAGGAAAAGCTTTCTTT. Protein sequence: CASRPGTGGKAFF.

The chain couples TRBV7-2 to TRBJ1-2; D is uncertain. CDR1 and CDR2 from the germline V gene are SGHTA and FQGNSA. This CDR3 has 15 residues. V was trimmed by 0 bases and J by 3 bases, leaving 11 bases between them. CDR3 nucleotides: TGTGCCAGCAGCTTAGCGCTTTCTCTTCACTATGGCTACACCTTC. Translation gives CASSLALSLHYGYTF. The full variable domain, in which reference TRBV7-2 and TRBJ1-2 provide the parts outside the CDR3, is GAGVSQSPSNKVTEKGKDVELRCDPISGHTALYWYRQSLGQGLEFLIYFQGNSAPDKSGLPSDRFSAERTGGSVSTLTIQRTQQEDSAVYLCASSLALSLHYGYTFGSGTRLTVV.

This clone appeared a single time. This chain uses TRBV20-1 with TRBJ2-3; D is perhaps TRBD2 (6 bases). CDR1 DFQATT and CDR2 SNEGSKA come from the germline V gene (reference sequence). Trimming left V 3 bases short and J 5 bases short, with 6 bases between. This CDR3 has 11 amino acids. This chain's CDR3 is CSARGGDTQYF. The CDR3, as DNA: TGCAGTGCTAGGGGGGGAGATACGCAGTATTTT.

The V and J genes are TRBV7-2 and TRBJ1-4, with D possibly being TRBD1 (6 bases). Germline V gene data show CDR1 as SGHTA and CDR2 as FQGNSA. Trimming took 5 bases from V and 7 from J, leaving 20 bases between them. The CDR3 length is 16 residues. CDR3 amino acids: CASSARHRVLSEKLFF. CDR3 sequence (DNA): TGTGCCAGCAGCGCCCGTCACAGGGTTCTGTCTGAAAAACTGTTTTTT. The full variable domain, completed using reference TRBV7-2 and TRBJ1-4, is GAGVSQSPSNKVTEKGKDVELRCDPISGHTALYWYRQSLGQGLEFLIYFQGNSAPDKSGLPSDRFSAERTGGSVSTLTIQRTQQEDSAVYLCASSARHRVLSEKLFFGSGTQLSVL.

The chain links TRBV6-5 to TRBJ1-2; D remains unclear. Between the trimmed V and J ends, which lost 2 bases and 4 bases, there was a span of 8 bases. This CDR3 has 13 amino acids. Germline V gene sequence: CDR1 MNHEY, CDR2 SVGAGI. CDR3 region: CASSYHHGYGYTF. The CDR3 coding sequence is TGTGCCAGCAGTTACCACCATGGCTATGGCTACACCTTC.